This entry lists 17 T cell receptor beta chains sequenced from one sample in a study of blood T cell repertoires in COVID-19. Sequencing was performed with immunoSEQ multiplex PCR; in TCRdb, only in-frame clones are kept and a portion is missing. In the table there are 130,000 to 150,000 clones, around 83% of which are singletons. Sample: PBMCs or T cells enriched from blood (not recorded which). These receptors originate from a woman in her fifties or sixties who had been exposed to COVID-19.

The chain couples TRBV4-3 to TRBJ2-1; 9 bases are a match to TRBD1. The CDR3 loop spans 17 amino acids. V trimming: 3 bases; J trimming: 6 bases; junction bases outside the gene matches: 12. Germline assignment: CDR1 LGHNA and CDR2 YSLEER. The CDR3: CASSHLPRTGVVNEQFF. CDR3 coding DNA: TGCGCCAGCAGCCACCTCCCCCGGACAGGGGTGGTCAATGAGCAGTTCTTC.

The genes are TRBV12-3 or TRBV12-4 and TRBJ1-5; D is uncertain. The CDR3 has 13 residues. Trimming removed 5 bases from V and 1 base from J, with 6 bases in between. The CDR3 DNA is TGTGCCAGCAGTACAGACAGCAATCAGCCCCAGCATTTT. It is translated as CASSTDSNQPQHF.

Comments on this clone: Germline is not matched at one junction end, which may reflect a read error. CDR3 in DNA: TGTGCTAGCAGCTTGGGACAGGGGACAGATACGCAGTATTTT. Its protein product is CASSLGQGTDTQYF. The rearrangement joins TRBV7-7 to TRBJ2-3, with TRBD1 matching over 10 bases. Germline values: CDR1 SSHAT, CDR2 FNYEAQ (reference sequence). The CDR3 has 14 residues.

This clone showed up just a few times. The V and J genes are TRBV5-1 and TRBJ1-2, with D tentatively TRBD1 (6 bases). Between the trimmed V and J ends, which lost 4 bases and 7 bases, there was a span of 20 bases. The CDR3 is 15 residues long. Looked up from germline, CDR1 is SGHRS and CDR2 is YFSETQ. CDR3 region: CASSGQTGRGRGYTF. The CDR3 nucleotides are TGCGCCAGCAGCGGACAGACAGGCAGGGGTCGTGGCTACACCTTC.

The chain is built from TRBV3-1 (or the pseudogene TRBV3-2) and TRBJ1-1; TRBD1 matches at 7 bases. Germline-derived CDR1 and CDR2 are LGHDT and YNNKEL (reference sequence). CDR3 length equals 15 residues. J lost 1 base, V lost 6 bases, and 8 bases had no gene match. The DNA for the CDR3 is TGTGCCAGCAGGCGCCTCAGGGGGGCGAACACTGAAGCTTTCTTT. Its translation is CASRRLRGANTEAFF.

This clone has a count of ten or more. This chain joins TRBV9 and TRBJ2-2; 10 bases are shared with TRBD2. Unmatched junction bases numbered 7, after V lost 3 bases and J lost 5 bases. Germline CDR1 and CDR2: SGDLS and YYNGEE. CDR3 length equals 16 residues. The chain's CDR3 is CASSAERGGRTGELFF. CDR3 nucleotides: TGTGCCAGCAGCGCCGAGCGGGGGGGCCGAACCGGGGAGCTGTTTTTT.

Notes on this clone: An end of the junction does not agree with germline; a read error may underlie this. The V gene is TRBV2, the J gene TRBJ2-7; 8 positions match TRBD2. Germline V gene lookup returns CDR1 SNHLY and CDR2 FYNNEI. The CDR3 length is 16 residues. The CDR3, as DNA: TGTGCCAGCAGTAAAGCCGGGACTAGTGAGCGCTACGAGCAGTACTTC. This translates into CASSKAGTSERYEQYF.

This sequence joins TRBV9 and TRBJ2-7, with TRBD1 matching 7 bases. Germline V CDR1 and CDR2: SGDLS, YYNGEE. Trimming cost V 0 bases and J 6 bases; bases outside gene matches: 9. The CDR3 covers 15 residues. CDR3 in amino acids: CASSVGGQSFSEQYF. The DNA of the CDR3 is TGTGCCAGCAGCGTAGGGGGACAGTCCTTCTCCGAGCAGTACTTC. Full variable domain (outside the CDR3, taken from reference TRBV9 and TRBJ2-7): DSGVTQTPKHLITATGQRVTLRCSPRSGDLSVYWYQQSLDQGLQFLIQYYNGEERAKGNILERFSAQQFPDLHSELNLSSLELGDSALYFCASSVGGQSFSEQYFGPGTRLTVT.

J is TRBJ2-4 and V is TRBV5-1; 11 bases line up with TRBD2. This CDR3 has 16 amino acids. Germline trimming cut 1 base from V and 7 bases from J; bases unmatched to any gene: 7. Germline-derived CDR1 and CDR2 are SGHRS and YFSETQ. This CDR3 is CASSLLAGGPLNIQYF. The CDR3 DNA reads TGCGCCAGCAGCTTGTTAGCGGGAGGGCCTTTGAACATTCAGTACTTC.

The chain uses TRBV5-1 and TRBJ1-5; tentative D call: TRBD1 (5 bases). Germline V gives CDR1 SGHRS, CDR2 YFSETQ. The CDR3 has 15 amino acids. V lost 1 base, J lost 2 bases, and 10 bases lay in between. The CDR3 reads CASSLSGPGNQPQHF. In DNA form, the CDR3 reads TGCGCCAGCAGCTTGTCAGGGCCGGGCAATCAGCCCCAGCATTTT.

V usage is TRBV27 and J usage is TRBJ2-7, with D perhaps TRBD1 (6 bases). Germline V gene data show CDR1 as MNHEY and CDR2 as SMNVEV (reference sequence). Between the trimmed V and J ends, which lost 7 bases and 3 bases, there was a span of 25 bases. CDR3 length: 17 amino acids. The CDR3 DNA follows: TGTGCCAGCACCCGCGACAGGTCGAGTCTCTCCTACTACGAGCAGTACTTC. This encodes CASTRDRSSLSYYEQYF.

In DNA form, the CDR3 reads TGCGCCAGCAGCCCGAACCGGGGGTGGATCACTGAAGCTTTCTTT. It is translated as CASSPNRGWITEAFF. The chain uses TRBV4-3 and TRBJ1-1; D possibly corresponds to TRBD1 (5 bases). Germline V gene sequence: CDR1 LGHNA, CDR2 YSLEER. The germline V and J ends were trimmed by 4 bases and 4 bases, with 16 bases remaining between them. The length of the CDR3 is 15 residues.

In DNA, the CDR3 is TGTGCCAGCAGTAAAGTTCCGGGAAATCAGCCCCAGCATTTT. Its translation: CASSKVPGNQPQHF. The V gene is TRBV2, the J gene TRBJ1-5, with D unclear. The CDR3 has 14 amino acids. Germline V gene data show CDR1 as SNHLY and CDR2 as FYNNEI. Deletions cut 5 bases from V and 4 bases from J, with 12 bases between.

Worth noting for this clone: One end of the junction varies from germline; a read error may be responsible. V is TRBV7-6 and J is TRBJ2-5, with TRBD1 matching over 8 bases. The germline V gene encodes CDR1 SGHVS and CDR2 FNYEAQ. CDR3 length equals 17 residues. The CDR3 loop reads CASSLTLQGVVSGTRYF. CDR3 bases: TGTGCCAGCAGCTTAACGTTACAGGGGGTGGTGAGTGGGACCCGGTACTTC.

V gene TRBV10-3 combines with J gene TRBJ1-1; no definite D call. V was pared by 11 bases and J by 1 base, with 14 bases between. The CDR3 is 13 amino acids. Germline V gene lookup returns CDR1 ENHRY and CDR2 SYGVKD. CDR3 in amino acids: CAVQDSPNTEAFF. Here the CDR3 DNA reads TGTGCCGTCCAGGACTCCCCGAACACTGAAGCTTTCTTT.

The chain uses TRBV6-2 or TRBV6-3 and TRBJ1-5; 10 bases map to TRBD1. Germline loops: CDR1 MNHEY, CDR2 SVGEGT. The J segment lost 4 bases and the V segment lost 5 bases, leaving 8 bases of the junction unmatched. This CDR3 has 16 amino acids. CDR3 DNA sequence: TGTGCCAGCAGTCCATGGACAGGGGGGTCAAATCAGCCCCAGCATTTT. It yields the protein CASSPWTGGSNQPQHF.

The chain employs TRBV10-3 and TRBJ1-6, with a tentative D call TRBD1 (6 bases). Germline CDR1 ENHRY, CDR2 SYGVKD. The CDR3 is 13 amino acids. The V gene lost 10 bases and the J gene lost 7 bases, with 14 bases spanning the gap. CDR3 in DNA: TGTGCCAGTCTCGGGCAGGGGAATTCACCCCTCCACTTT. As protein: CASLGQGNSPLHF.